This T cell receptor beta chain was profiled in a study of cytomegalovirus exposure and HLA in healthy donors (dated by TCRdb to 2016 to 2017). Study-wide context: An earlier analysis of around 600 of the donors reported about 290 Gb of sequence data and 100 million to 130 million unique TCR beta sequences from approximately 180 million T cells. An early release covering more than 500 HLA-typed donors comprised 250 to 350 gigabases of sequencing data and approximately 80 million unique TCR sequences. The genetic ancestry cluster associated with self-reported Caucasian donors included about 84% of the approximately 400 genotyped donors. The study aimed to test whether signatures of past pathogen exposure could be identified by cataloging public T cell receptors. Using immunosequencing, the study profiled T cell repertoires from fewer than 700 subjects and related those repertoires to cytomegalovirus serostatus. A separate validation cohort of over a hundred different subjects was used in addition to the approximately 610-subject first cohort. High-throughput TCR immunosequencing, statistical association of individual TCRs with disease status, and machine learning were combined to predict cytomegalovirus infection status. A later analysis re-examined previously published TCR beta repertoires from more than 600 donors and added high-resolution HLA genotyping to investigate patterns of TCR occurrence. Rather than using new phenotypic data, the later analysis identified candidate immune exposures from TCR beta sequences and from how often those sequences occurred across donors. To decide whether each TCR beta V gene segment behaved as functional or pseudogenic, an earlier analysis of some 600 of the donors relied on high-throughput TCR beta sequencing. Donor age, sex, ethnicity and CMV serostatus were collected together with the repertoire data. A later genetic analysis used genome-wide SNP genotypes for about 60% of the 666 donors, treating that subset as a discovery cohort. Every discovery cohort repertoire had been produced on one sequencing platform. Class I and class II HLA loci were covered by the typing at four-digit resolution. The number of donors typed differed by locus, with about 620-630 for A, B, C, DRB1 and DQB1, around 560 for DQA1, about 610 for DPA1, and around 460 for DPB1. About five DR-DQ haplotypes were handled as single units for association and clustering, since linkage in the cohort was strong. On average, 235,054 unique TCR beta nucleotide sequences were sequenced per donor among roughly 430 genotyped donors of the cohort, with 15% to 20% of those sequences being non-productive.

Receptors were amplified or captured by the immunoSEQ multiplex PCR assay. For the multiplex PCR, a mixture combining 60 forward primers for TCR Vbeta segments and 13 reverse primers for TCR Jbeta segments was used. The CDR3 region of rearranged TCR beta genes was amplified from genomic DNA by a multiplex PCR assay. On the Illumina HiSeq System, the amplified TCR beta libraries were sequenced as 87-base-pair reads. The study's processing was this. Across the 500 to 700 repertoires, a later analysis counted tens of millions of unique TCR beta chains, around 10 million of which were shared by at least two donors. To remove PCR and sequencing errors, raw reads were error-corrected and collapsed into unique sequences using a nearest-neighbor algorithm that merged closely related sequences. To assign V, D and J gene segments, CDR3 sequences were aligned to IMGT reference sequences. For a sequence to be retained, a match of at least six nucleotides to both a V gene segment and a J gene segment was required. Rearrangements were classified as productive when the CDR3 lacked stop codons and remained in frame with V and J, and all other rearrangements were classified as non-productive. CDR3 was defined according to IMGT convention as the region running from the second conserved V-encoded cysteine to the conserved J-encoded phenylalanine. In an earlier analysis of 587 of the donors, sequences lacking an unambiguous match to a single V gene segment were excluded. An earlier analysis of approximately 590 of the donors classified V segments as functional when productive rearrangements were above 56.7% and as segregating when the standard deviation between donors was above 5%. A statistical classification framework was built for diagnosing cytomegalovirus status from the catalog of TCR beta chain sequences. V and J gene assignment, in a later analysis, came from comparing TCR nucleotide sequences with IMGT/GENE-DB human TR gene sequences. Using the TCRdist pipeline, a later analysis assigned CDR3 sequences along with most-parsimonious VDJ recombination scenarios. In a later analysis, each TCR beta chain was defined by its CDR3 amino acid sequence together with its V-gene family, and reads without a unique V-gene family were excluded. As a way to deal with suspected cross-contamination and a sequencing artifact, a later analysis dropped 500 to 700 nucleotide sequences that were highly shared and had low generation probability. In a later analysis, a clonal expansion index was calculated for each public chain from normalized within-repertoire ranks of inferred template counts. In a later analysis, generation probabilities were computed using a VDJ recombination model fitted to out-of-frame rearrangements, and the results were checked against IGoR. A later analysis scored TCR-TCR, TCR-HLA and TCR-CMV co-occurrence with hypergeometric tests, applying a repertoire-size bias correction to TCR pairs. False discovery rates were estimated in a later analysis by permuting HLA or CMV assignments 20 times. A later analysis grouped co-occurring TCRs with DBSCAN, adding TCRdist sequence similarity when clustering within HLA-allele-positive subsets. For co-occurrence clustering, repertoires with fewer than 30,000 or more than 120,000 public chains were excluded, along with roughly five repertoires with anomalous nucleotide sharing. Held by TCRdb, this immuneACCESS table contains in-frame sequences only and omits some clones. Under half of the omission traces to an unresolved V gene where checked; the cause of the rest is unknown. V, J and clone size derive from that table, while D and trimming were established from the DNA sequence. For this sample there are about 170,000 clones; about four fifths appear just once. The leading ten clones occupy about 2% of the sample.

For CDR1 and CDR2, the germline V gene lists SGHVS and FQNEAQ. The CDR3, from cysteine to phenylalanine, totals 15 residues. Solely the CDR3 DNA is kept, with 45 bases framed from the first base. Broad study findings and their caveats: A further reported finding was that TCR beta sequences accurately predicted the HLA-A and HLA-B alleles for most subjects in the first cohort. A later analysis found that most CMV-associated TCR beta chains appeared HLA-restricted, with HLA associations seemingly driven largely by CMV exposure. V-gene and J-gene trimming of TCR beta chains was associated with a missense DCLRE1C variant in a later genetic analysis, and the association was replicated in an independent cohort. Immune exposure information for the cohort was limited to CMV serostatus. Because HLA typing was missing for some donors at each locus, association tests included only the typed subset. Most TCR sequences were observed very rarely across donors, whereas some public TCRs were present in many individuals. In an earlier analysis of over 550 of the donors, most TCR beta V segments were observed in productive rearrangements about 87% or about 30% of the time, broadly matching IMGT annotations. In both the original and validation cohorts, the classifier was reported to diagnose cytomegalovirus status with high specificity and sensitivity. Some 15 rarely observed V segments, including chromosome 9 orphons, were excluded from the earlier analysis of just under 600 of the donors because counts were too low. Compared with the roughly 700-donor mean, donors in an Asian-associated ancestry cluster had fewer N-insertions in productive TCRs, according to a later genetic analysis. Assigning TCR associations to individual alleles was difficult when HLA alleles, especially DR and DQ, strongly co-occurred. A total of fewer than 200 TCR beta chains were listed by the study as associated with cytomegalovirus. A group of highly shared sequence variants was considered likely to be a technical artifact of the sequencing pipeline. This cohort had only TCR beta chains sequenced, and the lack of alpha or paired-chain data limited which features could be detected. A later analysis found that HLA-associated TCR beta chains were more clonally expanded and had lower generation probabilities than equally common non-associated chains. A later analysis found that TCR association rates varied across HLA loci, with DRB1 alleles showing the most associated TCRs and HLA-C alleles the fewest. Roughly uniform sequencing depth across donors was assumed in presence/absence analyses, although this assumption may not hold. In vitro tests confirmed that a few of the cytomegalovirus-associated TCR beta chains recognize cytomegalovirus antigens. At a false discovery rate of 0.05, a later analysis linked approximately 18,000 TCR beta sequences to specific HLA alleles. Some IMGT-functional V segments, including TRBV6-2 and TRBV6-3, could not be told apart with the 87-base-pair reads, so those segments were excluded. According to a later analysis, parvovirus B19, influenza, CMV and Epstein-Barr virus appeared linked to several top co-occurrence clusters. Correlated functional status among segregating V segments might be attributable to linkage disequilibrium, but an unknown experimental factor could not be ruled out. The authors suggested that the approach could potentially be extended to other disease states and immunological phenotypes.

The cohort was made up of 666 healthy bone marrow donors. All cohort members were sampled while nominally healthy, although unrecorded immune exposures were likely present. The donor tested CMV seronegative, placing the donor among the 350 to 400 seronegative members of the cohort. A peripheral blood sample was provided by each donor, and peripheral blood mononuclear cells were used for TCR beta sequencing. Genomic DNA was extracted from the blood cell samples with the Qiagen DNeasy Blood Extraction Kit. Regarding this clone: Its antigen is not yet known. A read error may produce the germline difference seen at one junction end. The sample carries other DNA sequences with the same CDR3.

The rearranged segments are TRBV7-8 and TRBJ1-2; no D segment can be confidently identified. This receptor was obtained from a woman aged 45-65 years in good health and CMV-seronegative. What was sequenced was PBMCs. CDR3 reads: CASSSRSQSLYGYTF. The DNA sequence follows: TGCGCCAGCAGCTCCCGGTCACAGTCATTATATGGCTACACCTTC.